This is a list of T cell receptor beta chains from one sample in a study of T-cell reconstitution after alpha-beta-depleted transplantation in children. In TCRdb, the PCR reads were re-called with MiXCR into one record per CDR3 protein. Of about 690,000 distinct CDR3 sequences listed, roughly 17% are singletons. The sample here was PBMCs from the stem cell graft donor, taken from the stem cell graft. These receptors were obtained from a human donor who donated a stem cell graft to a child with acute myeloid leukemia. Both conserved end residues are part of each CDR3. Each record gives: CDR3 protein, CDR3 DNA, J gene, V gene, D gene, clone size. The D gene is left open where the match is weak. Size is stated for part of the rows, as once, few or many counts, or as a class when the clone is expanded.

CDR3 protein: CASSYDSPSGELFF; CDR3 DNA: TGCGCCAGCAGCTACGACAGCCCCAGCGGGGAGCTGTTTTTT; J gene: TRBJ2-2; V gene: TRBV5-1; D gene: NA; clone size: NA
CDR3 protein: CSARDRPGDEQYF; CDR3 DNA: TGCAGTGCTAGAGATCGCCCGGGCGACGAGCAGTACTTC; J gene: TRBJ2-7; V gene: TRBV20-1; D gene: NA; clone size: many
CDR3 protein: CAGGQGSSTDTQYF; CDR3 DNA: TGTGCCGGCGGACAGGGATCTAGCACAGATACGCAGTATTTT; J gene: TRBJ2-3; V gene: TRBV7-9; D gene: TRBD1; clone size: NA
CDR3 protein: CASSQTGPNSPLHF; CDR3 DNA: TGTGCCAGCAGCCAAACGGGGCCAAATTCACCCCTCCACTTT; J gene: TRBJ1-6; V gene: TRBV12-3/TRBV12-4; D gene: NA; clone size: NA
CDR3 protein: CASSPLRQGWTDTQYF; CDR3 DNA: TGTGCCAGCAGCCCCTTGCGACAGGGGTGGACAGATACGCAGTATTTT; J gene: TRBJ2-3; V gene: TRBV28; D gene: TRBD1; clone size: NA
CDR3 protein: CASSLARERGTEAFF; CDR3 DNA: TGTGCCAGCAGCTTAGCCAGGGAGAGAGGCACTGAAGCTTTCTTT; J gene: TRBJ1-1; V gene: TRBV7-2; D gene: NA; clone size: few
CDR3 protein: CASKGWTGRNTGELFF; CDR3 DNA: TGTGCCAGCAAGGGCTGGACAGGGAGAAACACCGGGGAGCTGTTTTTT; J gene: TRBJ2-2; V gene: TRBV7-9; D gene: TRBD1; clone size: once
CDR3 protein: CASSSSRLRGQPQHF; CDR3 DNA: TGTGCCAGCAGTTCCTCGAGGCTGAGGGGACAGCCCCAGCATTTT; J gene: TRBJ1-5; V gene: TRBV6-5; D gene: NA; clone size: many
CDR3 protein: CASSTELAGDGDTQYF; CDR3 DNA: TGCGCCAGCAGCACCGAACTAGCGGGGGACGGAGATACGCAGTATTTT; J gene: TRBJ2-3; V gene: TRBV5-1; D gene: TRBD2; clone size: many
CDR3 protein: CAWSGEDRGKTGWSYEQYF; CDR3 DNA: TGTGCCTGGAGTGGGGAGGACAGGGGAAAGACTGGATGGTCCTACGAGCAGTACTTC; J gene: TRBJ2-7; V gene: TRBV30; D gene: TRBD1; clone size: NA
CDR3 protein: CASSLRGQGQGAYEQYF; CDR3 DNA: TGTGCCAGCAGCTTAAGAGGCCAGGGACAGGGGGCCTACGAGCAGTACTTC; J gene: TRBJ2-7; V gene: TRBV7-2; D gene: TRBD1; clone size: few
CDR3 protein: CAISESGVDSPLHF; CDR3 DNA: TGTGCCATCAGTGAGTCAGGGGTTGATTCACCCCTCCACTTT; J gene: TRBJ1-6; V gene: TRBV10-3; D gene: NA; clone size: NA
CDR3 protein: CSDTTNTDTQYF; CDR3 DNA: TGCAGCGACACGACCAACACAGATACGCAGTATTTT; J gene: TRBJ2-3; V gene: TRBV29-1; D gene: NA; clone size: many
CDR3 protein: CASSYAGTEAFF; CDR3 DNA: TGTGCCAGCAGTTACGCGGGTACTGAAGCTTTCTTT; J gene: TRBJ1-1; V gene: TRBV6-6; D gene: NA; clone size: many
CDR3 protein: CASSLPGLATSTDTQYF; CDR3 DNA: TGTGCCAGCAGCTTACCCGGACTAGCGACTAGCACAGATACGCAGTATTTT; J gene: TRBJ2-3; V gene: TRBV7-2; D gene: TRBD2; clone size: many
CDR3 protein: CASSSGAQGRTEAFF; CDR3 DNA: TGCGCCAGCAGCTCTGGGGCTCAGGGGCGGACTGAAGCTTTCTTT; J gene: TRBJ1-1; V gene: TRBV5-1; D gene: NA; clone size: few
CDR3 protein: CSARNRGGGPGYTF; CDR3 DNA: TGCAGTGCTAGGAACCGGGGGGGGGGACCGGGCTACACCTTC; J gene: TRBJ1-2; V gene: TRBV20-1; D gene: NA; clone size: NA
CDR3 protein: CSARGLADEQYF; CDR3 DNA: TGCAGTGCTAGAGGCCTAGCCGACGAGCAGTACTTC; J gene: TRBJ2-7; V gene: TRBV20-1; D gene: NA; clone size: NA
CDR3 protein: CASSLSTKRKNTEAFF; CDR3 DNA: TGTGCCAGCAGTTTATCCACAAAGAGGAAGAACACTGAAGCTTTCTTT; J gene: TRBJ1-1; V gene: TRBV6-9; D gene: NA; clone size: few
CDR3 protein: CASGRQALNVTGELFF; CDR3 DNA: TGTGCTAGTGGTCGACAGGCCTTGAATGTCACCGGGGAGCTGTTTTTT; J gene: TRBJ2-2; V gene: TRBV12-5; D gene: NA; clone size: NA
CDR3 protein: CATQRTGDTGELFF; CDR3 DNA: TGTGCCACCCAGCGTACAGGGGACACCGGGGAGCTGTTTTTT; J gene: TRBJ2-2; V gene: TRBV10-3; D gene: TRBD1; clone size: few
CDR3 protein: CASSQGENTEAFF; CDR3 DNA: TGCGCCAGCAGCCAAGGCGAGAACACTGAAGCTTTCTTT; J gene: TRBJ1-1; V gene: TRBV4-3; D gene: NA; clone size: many
CDR3 protein: CAWSATALRGTEAFF; CDR3 DNA: TGTGCCTGGAGCGCTACCGCCCTTCGGGGCACTGAAGCTTTCTTT; J gene: TRBJ1-1; V gene: TRBV30; D gene: NA; clone size: many
CDR3 protein: CASSLTGARGRSFF; CDR3 DNA: TGTGCCAGCAGTTTAACAGGGGCTCGGGGGAGATCTTTCTTT; J gene: TRBJ1-1; V gene: TRBV12-3/TRBV12-4; D gene: TRBD1; clone size: NA
CDR3 protein: CASGRTGESMSNYGYTF; CDR3 DNA: TGCGCCAGCGGAAGGACAGGGGAAAGTATGAGTAACTATGGCTACACCTTC; J gene: TRBJ1-2; V gene: TRBV5-1; D gene: TRBD1; clone size: many
CDR3 protein: CANTQGDSDTQYF; CDR3 DNA: TGTGCCAATACCCAAGGGGACTCAGATACGCAGTATTTT; J gene: TRBJ2-3; V gene: TRBV12-3/TRBV12-4; D gene: NA; clone size: many
CDR3 protein: CASSISRGYGYTF; CDR3 DNA: TGTGCCAGCAGCATCTCCAGGGGCTATGGCTACACCTTC; J gene: TRBJ1-2; V gene: TRBV11-2; D gene: NA; clone size: many
CDR3 protein: CSAREGGQKETQYF; CDR3 DNA: TGCAGTGCTAGAGAGGGGGGACAGAAAGAGACCCAGTACTTC; J gene: TRBJ2-5; V gene: TRBV20-1; D gene: NA; clone size: many
CDR3 protein: CSVLKDNEKLFF; CDR3 DNA: TGCAGCGTTCTAAAAGATAATGAAAAACTGTTTTTT; J gene: TRBJ1-4; V gene: TRBV29-1; D gene: NA; clone size: few
CDR3 protein: CSAPTGGIEAFF; CDR3 DNA: TGCAGTGCACCGACAGGGGGCATCGAAGCTTTCTTT; J gene: TRBJ1-1; V gene: TRBV20-1; D gene: TRBD1; clone size: NA
CDR3 protein: CASSSDSSVEQFF; CDR3 DNA: TGTGCCAGCAGCTCGGACTCGTCGGTTGAGCAGTTCTTC; J gene: TRBJ2-1; V gene: TRBV7-2; D gene: NA; clone size: many
CDR3 protein: CSAGGGSDTEAFF; CDR3 DNA: TGCAGTGCAGGAGGGGGCTCCGACACTGAAGCTTTCTTT; J gene: TRBJ1-1; V gene: TRBV20-1; D gene: TRBD1; clone size: many
CDR3 protein: CSATTAWGYTF; CDR3 DNA: TGCAGTGCTACGACAGCGTGGGGCTACACCTTC; J gene: TRBJ1-2; V gene: TRBV20-1; D gene: NA; clone size: many